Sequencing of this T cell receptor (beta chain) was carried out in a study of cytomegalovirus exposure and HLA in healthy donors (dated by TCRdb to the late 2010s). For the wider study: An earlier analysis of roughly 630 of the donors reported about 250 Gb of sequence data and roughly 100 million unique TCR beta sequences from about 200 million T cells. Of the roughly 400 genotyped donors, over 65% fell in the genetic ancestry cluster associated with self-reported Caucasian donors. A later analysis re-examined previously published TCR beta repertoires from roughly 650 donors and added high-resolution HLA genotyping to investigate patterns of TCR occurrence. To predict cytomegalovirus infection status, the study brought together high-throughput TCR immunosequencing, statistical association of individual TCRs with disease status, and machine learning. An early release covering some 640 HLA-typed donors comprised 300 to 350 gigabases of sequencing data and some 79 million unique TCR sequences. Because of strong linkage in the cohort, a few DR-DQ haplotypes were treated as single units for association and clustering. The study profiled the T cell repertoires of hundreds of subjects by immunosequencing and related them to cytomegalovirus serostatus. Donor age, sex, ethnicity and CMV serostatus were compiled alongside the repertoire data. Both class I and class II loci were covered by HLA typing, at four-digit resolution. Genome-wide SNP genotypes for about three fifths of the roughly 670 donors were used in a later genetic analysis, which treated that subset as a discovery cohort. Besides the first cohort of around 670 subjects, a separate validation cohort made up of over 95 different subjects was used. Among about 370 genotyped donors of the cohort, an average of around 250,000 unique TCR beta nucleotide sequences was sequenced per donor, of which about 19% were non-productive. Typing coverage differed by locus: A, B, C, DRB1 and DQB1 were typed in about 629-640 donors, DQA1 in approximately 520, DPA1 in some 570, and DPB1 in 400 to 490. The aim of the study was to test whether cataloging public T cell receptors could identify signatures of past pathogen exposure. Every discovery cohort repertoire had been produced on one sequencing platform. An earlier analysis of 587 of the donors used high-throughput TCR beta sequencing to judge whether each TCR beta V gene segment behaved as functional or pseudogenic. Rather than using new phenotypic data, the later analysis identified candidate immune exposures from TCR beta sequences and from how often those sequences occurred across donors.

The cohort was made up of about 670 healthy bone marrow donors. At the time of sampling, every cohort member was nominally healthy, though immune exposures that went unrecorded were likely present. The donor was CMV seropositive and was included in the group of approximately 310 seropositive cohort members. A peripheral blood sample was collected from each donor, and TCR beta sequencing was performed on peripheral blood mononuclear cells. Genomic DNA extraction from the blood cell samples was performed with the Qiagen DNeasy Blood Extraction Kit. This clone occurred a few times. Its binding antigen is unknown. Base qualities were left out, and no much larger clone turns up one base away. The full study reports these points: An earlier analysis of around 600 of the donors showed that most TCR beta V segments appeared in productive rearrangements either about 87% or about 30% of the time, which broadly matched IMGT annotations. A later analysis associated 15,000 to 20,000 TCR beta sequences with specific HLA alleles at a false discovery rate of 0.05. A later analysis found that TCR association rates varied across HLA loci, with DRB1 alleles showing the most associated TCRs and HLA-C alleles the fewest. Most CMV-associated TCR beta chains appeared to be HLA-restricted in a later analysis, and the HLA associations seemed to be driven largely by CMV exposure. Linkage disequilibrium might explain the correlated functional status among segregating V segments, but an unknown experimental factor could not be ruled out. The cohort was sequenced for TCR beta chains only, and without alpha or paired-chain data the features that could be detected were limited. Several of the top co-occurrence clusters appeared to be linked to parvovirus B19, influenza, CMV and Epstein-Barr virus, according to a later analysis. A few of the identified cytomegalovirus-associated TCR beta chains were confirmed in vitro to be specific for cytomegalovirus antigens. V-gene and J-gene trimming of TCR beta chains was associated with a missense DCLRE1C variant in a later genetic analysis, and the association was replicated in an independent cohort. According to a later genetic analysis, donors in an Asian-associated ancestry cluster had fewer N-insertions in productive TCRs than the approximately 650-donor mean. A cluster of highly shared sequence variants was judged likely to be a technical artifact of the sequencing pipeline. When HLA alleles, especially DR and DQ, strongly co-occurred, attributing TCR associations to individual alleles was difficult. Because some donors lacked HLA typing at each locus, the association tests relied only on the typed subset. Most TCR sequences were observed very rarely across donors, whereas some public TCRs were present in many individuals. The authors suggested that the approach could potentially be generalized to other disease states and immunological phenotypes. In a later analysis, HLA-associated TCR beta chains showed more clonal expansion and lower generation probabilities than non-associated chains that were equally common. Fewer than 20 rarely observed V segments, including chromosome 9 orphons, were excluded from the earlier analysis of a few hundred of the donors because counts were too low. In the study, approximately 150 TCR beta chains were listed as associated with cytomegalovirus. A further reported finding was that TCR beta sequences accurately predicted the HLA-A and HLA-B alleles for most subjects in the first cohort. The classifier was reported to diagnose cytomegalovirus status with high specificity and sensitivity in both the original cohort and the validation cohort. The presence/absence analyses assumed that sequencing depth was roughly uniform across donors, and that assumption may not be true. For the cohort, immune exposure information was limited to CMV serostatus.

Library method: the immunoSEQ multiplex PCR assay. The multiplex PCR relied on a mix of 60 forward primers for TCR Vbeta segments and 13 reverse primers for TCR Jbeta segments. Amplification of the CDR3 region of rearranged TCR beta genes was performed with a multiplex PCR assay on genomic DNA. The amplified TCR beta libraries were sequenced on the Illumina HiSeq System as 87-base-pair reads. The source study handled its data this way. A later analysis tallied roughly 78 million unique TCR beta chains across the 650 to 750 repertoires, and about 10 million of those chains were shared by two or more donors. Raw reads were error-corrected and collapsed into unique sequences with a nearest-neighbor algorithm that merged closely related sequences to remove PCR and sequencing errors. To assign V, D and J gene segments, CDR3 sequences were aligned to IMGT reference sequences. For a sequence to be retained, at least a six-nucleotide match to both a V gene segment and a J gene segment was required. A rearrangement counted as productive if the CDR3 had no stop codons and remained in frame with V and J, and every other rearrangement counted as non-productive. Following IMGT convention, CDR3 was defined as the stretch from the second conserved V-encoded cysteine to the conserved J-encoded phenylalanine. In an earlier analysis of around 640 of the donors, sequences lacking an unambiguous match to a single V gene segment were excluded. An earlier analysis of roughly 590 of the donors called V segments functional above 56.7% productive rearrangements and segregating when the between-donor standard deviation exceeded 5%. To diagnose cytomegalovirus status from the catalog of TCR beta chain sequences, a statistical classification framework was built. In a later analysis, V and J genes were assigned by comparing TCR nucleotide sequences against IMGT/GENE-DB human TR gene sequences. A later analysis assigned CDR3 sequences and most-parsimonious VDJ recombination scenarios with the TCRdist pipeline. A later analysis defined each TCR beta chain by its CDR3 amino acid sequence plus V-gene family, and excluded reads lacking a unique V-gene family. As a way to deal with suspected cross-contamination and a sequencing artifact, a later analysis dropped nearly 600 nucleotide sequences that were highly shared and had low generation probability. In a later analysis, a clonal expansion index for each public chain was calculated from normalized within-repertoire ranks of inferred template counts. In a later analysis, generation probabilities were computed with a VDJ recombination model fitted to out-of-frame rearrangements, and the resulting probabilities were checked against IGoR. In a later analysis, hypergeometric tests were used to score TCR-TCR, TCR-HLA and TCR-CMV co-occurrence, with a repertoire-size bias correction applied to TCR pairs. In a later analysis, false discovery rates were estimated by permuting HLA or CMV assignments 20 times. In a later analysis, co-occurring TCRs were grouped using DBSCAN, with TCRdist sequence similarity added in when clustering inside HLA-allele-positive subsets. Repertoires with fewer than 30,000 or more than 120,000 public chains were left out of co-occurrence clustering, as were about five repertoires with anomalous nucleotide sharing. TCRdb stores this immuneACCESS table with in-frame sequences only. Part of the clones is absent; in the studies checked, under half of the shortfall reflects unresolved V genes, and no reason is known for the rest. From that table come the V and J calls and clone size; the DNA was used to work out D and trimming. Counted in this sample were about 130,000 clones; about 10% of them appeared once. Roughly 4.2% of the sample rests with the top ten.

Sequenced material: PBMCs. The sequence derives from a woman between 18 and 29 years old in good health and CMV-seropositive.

The sequenced DNA: TGTGCCAGCAGCTTATCTGTAGGGGTTAATGAAAAACTGTTTTTT. Its amino acids are CASSLSVGVNEKLFF. The chain links TRBV7-9 with TRBJ1-4; the D gene is perhaps TRBD1, from 5 matching bases. Including cysteine and phenylalanine, the CDR3 has 15 amino acids. Kept here is only the CDR3 DNA, which spans 45 bases and is read in frame from base 1. From the germline V gene (reference sequence), CDR1 is SEHNR and CDR2 is FQNEAQ. A distance of 11 bases separates the germline ends of V and J, which lose 2 bases and 4 bases respectively.